The 10 T cell receptor beta chains in this list originate from one sample, sequenced in a study of regulatory T cells in long-lasting Graves disease. Investigators prepared the TCR beta libraries by applying iRepertoire HTBI primers and Arm-PCR of CDR3 regions. TCRdb re-called the multiplex PCR reads through MiXCR, storing one row per CDR3 protein. The table includes roughly 400,000 distinct CDR3 sequences, 20% to 25% detected once. Time point noted: persistent/refractory GD, antithyroid drugs over 5 years with positive TRAb. From RNA extracted from PBMCs, the TCR library was made. The specimen comprised peripheral blood mononuclear cells (PBMCs), sampled when the disease was refractory, from a patient treated with antithyroid drugs. These TCRs come from a female donor with Graves disease.

This clonotype was picked up a small number of times. The CDR3 DNA reads TGTGCCAGCAGCTCCCCCCCCAGGGGTCGGTACACTGAAGCTTTCTTT. The encoded protein is CASSSPPRGRYTEAFF. The V gene is TRBV11-2, the J gene TRBJ1-1; D might be TRBD1 (6 bases). Trimming left V 4 bases short and J 3 bases short, with 18 bases between. Germline CDR1 SGHAT, CDR2 FQNNGV. CDR3 length: 16 amino acids. Full variable domain (outside the CDR3, taken from reference TRBV11-2 and TRBJ1-1): EAGVAQSPRYKIIEKRQSVAFWCNPISGHATLYWYQQILGQGPKLLIQFQNNGVVDDSQLPKDRFSAERLKGVDSTLKIQPAKLEDSAVYLCASSSPPRGRYTEAFFGQGTRLTVV.

The CDR3 spells CASSLVLNAGQLHYEQYF. DNA of the CDR3: TGTGCCAGCAGTTTGGTTCTGAATGCGGGACAACTACACTACGAGCAGTACTTC. The rearrangement links TRBV28 to TRBJ2-7; D possibly uses TRBD1 or TRBD2 (6 bases each). This CDR3 is 18 amino acids long. Between the trimmed V and J ends, which lost 3 bases and 3 bases, there was a span of 24 bases. Germline loops: CDR1 MDHEN, CDR2 SYDVKM.

The chain has TRBV19 and TRBJ2-4; D is undetermined. Germline assignment: CDR1 LNHDA and CDR2 SQIVND (reference sequence). V lost 4 bases, J lost 2 bases, and 12 bases lay in between. CDR3 length equals 15 residues. CDR3 sequence reads: CASSTWGSPKNIQYF. Here the CDR3 DNA reads TGTGCCAGTAGTACCTGGGGATCGCCCAAAAACATTCAGTACTTC.

This clonotype was recorded many times. In nucleotides, the CDR3 is TGTGCCAGCAGTTTAGGGGGGCTTATGCCCTACGAGCAGTACTTC. Its translation is CASSLGGLMPYEQYF. The chain has TRBV12-3 or TRBV12-4 and TRBJ2-7, with TRBD1 as a possible D gene (6 bases). Trimming removed 1 base from V and 2 bases from J, with 12 bases in between. The CDR3 consists of 15 residues.

The V call is TRBV11-2, the J call TRBJ2-7; no clear D gene. Deletions cut 1 base from V and 0 bases from J, with 10 bases between. The germline V gene has CDR1 SGHAT and CDR2 FQNNGV. The length of the CDR3 is 15 residues. In DNA, the CDR3 is TGTGCCAGCAGCTTAGTTGTCGGTCTCTCCTACGAGCAGTACTTC. Translation gives CASSLVVGLSYEQYF.

This clonotype appeared a few times. The chain combines TRBV20-1 with TRBJ1-1; D is possibly TRBD1 (5 bases). CDR1 DFQATT and CDR2 SNEGSKA come from the germline V gene (reference sequence). Trimming left V 6 bases short and J 4 bases short, with 15 bases between. The CDR3 length is 13 residues. CDR3 nucleotides: TGCAGTGCCTTAGGGAGTGGGGGCACTGAAGCTTTCTTT. Its protein product is CSALGSGGTEAFF.

In this sample, this clonotype turned up a few times. This chain uses TRBV3-1 with TRBJ2-6; D unresolved. Trimming took off 1 base at V and 0 bases at J, with 1 base between the two ends. Germline V lookup: CDR1 LGHDT, CDR2 YNNKEL (reference sequence). CDR3 length: 14 residues. The CDR3 is CASSQASGANVLTF. For the CDR3, the DNA is TGTGCCAGCAGCCAAGCCTCTGGGGCCAACGTCCTGACTTTC.

This rearrangement joins TRBV5-1 to TRBJ2-5, with 8 bases matching TRBD2. CDR3 length equals 19 residues. Germline assignment: CDR1 SGHRS and CDR2 YFSETQ. V lost 1 base to trimming and J lost 7 bases; unmatched junction nucleotides: 21. The CDR3 sequence is CASSLRSGGPEWVQGTQYF. CDR3 in DNA: TGCGCCAGCAGCTTGCGATCGGGAGGGCCGGAATGGGTCCAGGGGACCCAGTACTTC.

The gene calls are TRBV4-1 and TRBJ2-7; D is ambiguous. Germline lookup yields CDR1 MGHRA and CDR2 YSYEKL. The length of the CDR3 is 15 residues. Trimming removed 1 base at V and 0 bases at J, with 10 bases between. The CDR3 DNA is TGCGCCAGCAGCCAAGCGGGCTCCACCTCCTACGAGCAGTACTTC. This gives the protein CASSQAGSTSYEQYF.

This clonotype was counted only a few times. The V and J genes are TRBV6-2 or TRBV6-3 and TRBJ1-5; tentatively, D is TRBD1 (5 bases). Germline CDR1 is MNHEY and CDR2 is SVGEGT. Trimming cost V 0 bases and J 6 bases, with 15 bases left between them. CDR3 length equals 16 residues. The CDR3 nucleotides are TGTGCCAGCAGTTACTCCGGAGCGCGGGGCGCTCAGCCCCAGCATTTT. Its translation is CASSYSGARGAQPQHF.